The clone carrying this TCR beta chain occurred a few times. Its antigen is unidentified. Mismatch repair deficiency was confirmed in all patients, by PCR or immunohistochemistry. The TCR-sequenced patients were a few responders to pembrolizumab. TCRdb keeps only in-frame clones here, not all; method: immunoSEQ multiplex PCR. The sample consists of some 40,000 clones, roughly 88% of them appearing once. The length of the CDR3 is 14 residues. Germline CDR1 is SGHTA and CDR2 is FQGNSA. V shed 7 bases and J 5 bases; nucleotides not matched to a gene: 10. These data come from a study of PD-1 blockade in mismatch repair-deficient tumors. Study-level background: Patients had about a dozen mismatch repair-deficient cancer types and were previously treated and progressing. Findings and limits, study-wide: Rapid post-treatment expansion, then contraction, generally preceding radiologic response, marked tumor-resident clones.

The sample in question was PBMCs, obtained 38 to 40 weeks after starting pembrolizumab. The clonotype was recovered from an adult with mismatch repair-deficient cancer. The chain carries TRBV7-2 and TRBJ1-1, with 7 bases fitting TRBD1. CDR3 in DNA: TGTGCCAGCACCCTAGACAGGGTTCGGACTGAAGCTTTCTTT. It specifies CASTLDRVRTEAFF.